This T cell receptor (beta chain) derives from a study of blood T cell repertoires in COVID-19. Study as a whole: The United States, Italy and Spain provided the acute and convalescent COVID-19 samples. T cells, B-cell-depleted T cells, or PBMCs provided the cDNA or gDNA that served as material.

The ends were cut back, 5 bases at V and 0 bases at J, with 7 bases in the middle. Germline V CDR1 and CDR2: MDHEN, SYDVKM. The length of the CDR3 is 14 residues. In the original processing: Amplification with reference gene primers provided the estimates of nucleated cell counts. Assay used: immunoSEQ multiplex PCR; TCRdb lists only in-frame clones, some missing. V, J and clone size are those of that table, while D and trimming were read from the DNA. The sample lists under 250,000 clones; less than 90% were seen once. V and J are TRBV28 and TRBJ1-4; D is unresolved. Sequences were obtained from peripheral blood. The clonotype was recovered from a woman between 40 and 55 years old who had recovered from COVID-19. DNA for the CDR3: TGTGCCAGCAGTCGACTGACAACTAATGAAAAACTGTTTTTT. Amino acids: CASSRLTTNEKLFF. Variable domain in full (rest from reference TRBV28 and TRBJ1-4): DVKVTQSSRYLVKRTGEKVFLECVQDMDHENMFWYRQDPGLGLRLIYFSYDVKMKEKGDIPEGYSVSREKKERFSLILESASTNQTSMYLCASSRLTTNEKLFFGSGTQLSVL.